Given below is one T cell receptor beta chain in context. Collected material from alopecia areata patients comprised lesional scalp punch biopsies and peripheral blood. The entry originates in a study of CD8+ T cells in alopecia areata. For the study at large: The study gave treated patients oral tofacitinib at 5 to 10 mg twice daily.

Germline assignment: CDR1 SEHNR and CDR2 FQNEAQ (reference sequence). This CDR3 region has 13 residues. The V and J ends lost 5 bases and 7 bases respectively, with 15 bases between them. Sequencing relied on a cDNA template that was reverse transcribed from extracted RNA. The method was immunoSEQ multiplex PCR; TCRdb's version includes in-frame clones alone and lacks a portion of them. The table has about 150,000 clones, about 53% seen once. The material sequenced was CD8+ T cells sorted from blood, taken at week 0. The chain is built from TRBV7-9 and TRBJ2-7; D gene unclear. The TCR originated in a human donor with alopecia areata. CDR3 amino acids: CASSHSNMQEQYF. The DNA of the CDR3 is TGTGCCAGCAGCCACAGCAACATGCAAGAGCAGTACTTC.